This note documents a single T cell receptor beta chain sequence. This clonotype was picked up many times. Its antigen has not been determined. No much larger clone exists at a distance of one base, and base qualities are not known. The sample comes from a study of T cells in Graves' hyperthyroidism and ophthalmopathy (dated by TCRdb to about 2019). For the study in its entirety: Peripheral blood was sampled at the time of initial diagnosis, prior to any treatment. TCR V-J signatures able to tell the groups apart were searched for in a discovery cohort of 100 patients, of whom 40 to 45 had Graves' ophthalmopathy and some 60 had stable Graves' hyperthyroidism. An independent validation cohort of fewer than 20 hyperthyroidism patients and approximately 15 patients who later progressed to ophthalmopathy tested prospective prediction of ophthalmopathy. For training and testing, the 100 or so patients in the discovery cohort were randomly divided in a 7:3 ratio. The study also compared thyroid tissue and blood T-cell repertoires from a handful of Graves' hyperthyroidism patients. After sampling, hyperthyroidism patients received methimazole starting at 30 mg daily, and ophthalmopathy patients received high-dose intravenous methylprednisolone. The paper describes TCR Vbeta CDR3 sequencing of 130 to 150 peripheral blood samples, made up of about 41 ophthalmopathy patients, over 70 hyperthyroidism patients and 17 progressor patients.

Stable Graves' hyperthyroidism was defined as the absence of progression to ophthalmopathy over 18 months of follow-up. Hyperthyroidism patients were newly diagnosed, with disease duration under 2 months, and aged 18 to 65 years. Exclusion was applied to patients with uncontrolled infections, other autoimmune diseases, pregnancy or lactation. Diagnoses relied on clinical symptoms, serum thyroxine and TRAb, thyroid ultrasound and orbital computed tomography. Ficoll-Paque density gradient centrifugation was used to isolate PBMCs from about 10 ml of fresh peripheral blood. Total RNA was extracted using Trizol reagent, and RNA quality was assessed on an Agilent 2100 Bioanalyzer. Summary of the overall study and its limitations: Sample size was not statistically predetermined, and investigators were not blinded to group allocation. In validation, the model predicted progression to ophthalmopathy a median of about 6 months before onset, with about 71% sensitivity and roughly 79% specificity. A 13 V-J signature model separated ophthalmopathy from stable hyperthyroidism, with about 90% sensitivity and about 81% specificity in cross-validation and 80%/75% in testing. Most expanded thyroid clonotypes (frequency above 0.001) were also detected in blood, suggesting blood repertoires may reflect thyroid immune responses.

There are 14 amino acids in the CDR3, from cysteine to phenylalanine inclusive. Kept here is only the CDR3 DNA, which spans 42 bases and is read in frame from base 1. Looking up the germline V gene (reference sequence) yields CDR1 MNHEY and CDR2 SMNVEV. A distance of 6 bases separates the germline ends of V and J, which lose 0 bases and 4 bases respectively. The TCR beta CDR3 regions were amplified from the RNA transcripts. The first round of RT-PCR for the TCR CDR3 was performed with the HTBI primer set and the Qiagen OneStep RT-PCR kit. Libraries were constructed in a second round of multiplex PCR, after which size selection and purification were carried out. Libraries were sequenced paired-end with 100 bp reads on an Illumina HiSeq2000. Under the source paper's analysis protocol: SOAPnuke was used to process the raw data, removing reads that contained adapters or uncalled bases, had a mean Phred below 15, or lacked an exact match to the constant primer or identifier. High-quality paired reads were merged with COPE v1.2.5, and unique nucleotide sequences were defined as clonotypes. MiTCR v1.1 was used to align clonotypes to the IMGT TRBV, TRBD and TRBJ reference segments. Analysis was restricted to V-J combinations with a frequency above 0.0001, which covered roughly 99% of repertoires. The TCS score was defined as F50 (clonal expansion) divided by E x V (chaos), with BLOSUM62-based TCRdist calculated between CDR3 peptides within each V-J. Welch's t-statistics and random forest reduced 514 V-J features to roughly 13, which were used in a naive Bayes classifier (R e1071). TCRdb cleaned the public reads at Q25 with fastp, built clones with MiXCR and kept in-frame beta chains. Each CDR3 protein gets just one entry, which takes the most common genes and DNA from the rows behind it. The V and J calls were determined by TCRdb, not by the authors. The sample includes about 320,000 distinct CDR3 sequences, with around 16% observed a single time. The top ten constitute around a third of the sample.

This sequence originates from a young man with Graves' hyperthyroidism. The chain employs TRBV27 and TRBJ1-4; no D gene is confidently identified. Sequenced input: blood. The encoded CDR3 is CASSLSQINEKLFF. The base sequence is TGTGCCAGCAGTTTATCACAGATTAATGAAAAACTGTTTTTT.